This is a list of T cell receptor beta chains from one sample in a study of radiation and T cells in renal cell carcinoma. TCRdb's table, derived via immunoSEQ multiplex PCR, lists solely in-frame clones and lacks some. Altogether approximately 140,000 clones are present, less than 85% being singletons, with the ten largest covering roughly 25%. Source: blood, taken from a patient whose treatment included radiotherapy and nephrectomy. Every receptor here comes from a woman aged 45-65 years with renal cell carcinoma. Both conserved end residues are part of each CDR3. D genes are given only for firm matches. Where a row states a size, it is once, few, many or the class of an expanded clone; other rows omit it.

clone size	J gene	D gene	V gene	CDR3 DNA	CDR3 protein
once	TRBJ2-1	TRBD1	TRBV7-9	TGTGCCAGCAGCATCGGGACAGTCGGTGAGCAGTTCTTC	CASSIGTVGEQFF
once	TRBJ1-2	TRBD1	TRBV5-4	TGTGCCAGCAGCTTGGACAGGGGCTCGGATGGCTACACCTTC	CASSLDRGSDGYTF
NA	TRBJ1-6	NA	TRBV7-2	TGTGCCAGCACCCTTGACCTCTCCTATAATTCACCCCTCCACTTT	CASTLDLSYNSPLHF
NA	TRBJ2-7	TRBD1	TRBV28	TGTGCCAGCAGTGACTTACAGGGGATACAGTACTTC	CASSDLQGIQYF
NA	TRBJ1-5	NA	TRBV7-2	TGTGCCAGCAGCCGGGGACAATTTAGCAATCAGCCCCAGCATTTT	CASSRGQFSNQPQHF
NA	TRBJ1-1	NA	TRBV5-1	TGCGCCAGCAGCTCGGGACAACCCTTAGCGAACACTGAAGCTTTCTTT	CASSSGQPLANTEAFF
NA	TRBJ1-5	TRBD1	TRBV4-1	TGCGCCAGCAGCCTCTCGGGACAGATCAATCAGCCCCAGCATTTT	CASSLSGQINQPQHF
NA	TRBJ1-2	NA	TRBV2	TGTGCCAGCAGTGAAAGGGACACAGACCTTCATGCCTTC	CASSERDTDLHAF
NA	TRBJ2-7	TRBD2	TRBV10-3	TGTGCCATCAGTGAGTCGACGGGAGGGGCACACGAGCAGTACTTC	CAISESTGGAHEQYF
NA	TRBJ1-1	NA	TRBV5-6	TGTGCCAGCAGCTTTCGCGGGCTGGGGCCTAACACTGAAGCTTTCTTT	CASSFRGLGPNTEAFF
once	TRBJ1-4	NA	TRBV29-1	TGCAGCGTCCAGGGGTTGGGGTTCGGTGAAAAACTGTTTTTT	CSVQGLGFGEKLFF
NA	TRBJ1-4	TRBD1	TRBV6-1	TGTGCCAGCAGTATACGGACAGGGACGGATGAAAAACTGTTTTTT	CASSIRTGTDEKLFF
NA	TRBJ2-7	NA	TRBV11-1	TGTGCCAGCAGCTTAGACACACAGAGGTCCTACGAGCAGTACTTC	CASSLDTQRSYEQYF
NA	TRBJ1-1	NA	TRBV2	TGTGCCCCTCTAGGCGTCAGCAAAAACACTGAAGCTTTCTTT	CAPLGVSKNTEAFF
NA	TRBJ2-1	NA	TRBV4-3	TGCGCCAGCAGCCAAGCGCTCCAGGGCAACAATGAGCAGTTCTTC	CASSQALQGNNEQFF
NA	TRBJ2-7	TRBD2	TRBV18	TGTGCCAGCTCCCTTGGGGGGGAGTCCTACGAGCAGTACTTC	CASSLGGESYEQYF
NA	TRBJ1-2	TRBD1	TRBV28	TGTGCCAGCAGGGGGACAGGGGTGGGCTACACCTTC	CASRGTGVGYTF
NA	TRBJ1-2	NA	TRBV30	TGTGCCTGGAGTTGGGGTGGCAGCATTCCTAACTATGGCTACACCTTC	CAWSWGGSIPNYGYTF
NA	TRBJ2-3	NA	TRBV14	TGTGCCAGCAGCCAAGATCAGGCAGATACGCAGTATTTT	CASSQDQADTQYF
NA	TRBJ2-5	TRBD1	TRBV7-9	TGTGCCAGCAGCTTAGTAGGGACAGGGGGCGGAGAGACCCAGTACTTC	CASSLVGTGGGETQYF
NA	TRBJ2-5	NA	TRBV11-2	TGTGCCAGCAGCTTAGATAGGACAGCCCAGGAGACCCAGTACTTC	CASSLDRTAQETQYF
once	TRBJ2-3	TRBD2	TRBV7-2	TGTGCCAGCAGAGCTTCCTCAGGCGGGCGGGGGGCCACAGATACGCAGTATTTT	CASRASSGGRGATDTQYF
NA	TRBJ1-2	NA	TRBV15	TGTGCCACCAGCAGTACGGGGGGCTATGGCTACACCTTC	CATSSTGGYGYTF
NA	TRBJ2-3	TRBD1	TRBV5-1	TGCGCCAGCAGCCCGGGACAGACATTCGGAGATACGCAGTATTTT	CASSPGQTFGDTQYF
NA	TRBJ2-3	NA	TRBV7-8	TGTGCCAGCAGCTTTTCACAGAGCACAGATACGCAGTATTTT	CASSFSQSTDTQYF
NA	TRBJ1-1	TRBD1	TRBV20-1	TGCAGTGCGACAGGGTACACTGAAGCTTTCTTT	CSATGYTEAFF
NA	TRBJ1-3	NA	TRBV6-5	TGTGCCAGCAGTTACTCCACAGCCACTGGAAACACCATATATTTT	CASSYSTATGNTIYF
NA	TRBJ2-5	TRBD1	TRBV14	TGTGCCAGCAGTCCGGACAGGGGTAGAGCCCAGTACTTC	CASSPDRGRAQYF